This T cell receptor beta chain emerged from a study of cytomegalovirus exposure and HLA in healthy donors. The study, taken as a whole, reports: Researchers reported from a later analysis that most CMV-associated TCR beta chains appeared HLA-restricted. Analysis was carried out at a later point, and it linked a missense DCLRE1C variant to TCR beta V- and J-gene trimming. Accurate HLA-A and HLA-B prediction from TCR beta sequences was reported for most subjects.

With regard to this clone: The antigen remains unidentified.

Samples came from healthy bone marrow donors. Germline V gene data show CDR1 as SEHNR and CDR2 as FQNEAQ (reference sequence). The length of the CDR3 is 15 residues. V was trimmed by 5 bases and J by 7 bases, leaving 20 bases between them. This PCR relied on a set of 60 Vbeta primers and 13 Jbeta primers. The assay was immunoSEQ multiplex PCR, and TCRdb's table has in-frame clones only and misses some. The sample lists about 160,000 clones; approximately 78% were seen once. The TCR sequence derives from a male donor in good health and CMV-seronegative. This rearrangement joins TRBV7-9 to TRBJ1-1, with D possibly matching TRBD1 (6 bases). The sequenced sample consisted of PBMCs. CDR3 DNA: TGTGCCAGCAGCCCTCAGGGGACGGCCCGAGGTGAAGCTTTCTTT. Amino acids: CASSPQGTARGEAFF.